This T cell receptor beta chain originates from a study of T cell responses to AZD1222 COVID-19 vaccine. Sequencing used immunoSEQ multiplex PCR; TCRdb keeps in-frame clones, though not all of them. Of 110,000 or so clones in the sample, 88% were seen once. The CDR3 spans 15 residues. CDR1 SGHRS and CDR2 YFSETQ come from the germline V gene. The V and J ends lost 5 bases and 0 bases, in that order; junction bases with no gene match: 7. The rearrangement links TRBV5-1 to TRBJ2-7; 8 nucleotides line up with TRBD2. The TCR was taken from an adult who received the AZD1222 COVID-19 vaccine. The sequencing here drew on peripheral blood, taken 28 days after the second AZD1222 dose. CDR3 coding DNA: TGCGCCAGCAGGTACGGGGGGGCCTACTCCTACGAGCAGTACTTC. It codes for CASRYGGAYSYEQYF.